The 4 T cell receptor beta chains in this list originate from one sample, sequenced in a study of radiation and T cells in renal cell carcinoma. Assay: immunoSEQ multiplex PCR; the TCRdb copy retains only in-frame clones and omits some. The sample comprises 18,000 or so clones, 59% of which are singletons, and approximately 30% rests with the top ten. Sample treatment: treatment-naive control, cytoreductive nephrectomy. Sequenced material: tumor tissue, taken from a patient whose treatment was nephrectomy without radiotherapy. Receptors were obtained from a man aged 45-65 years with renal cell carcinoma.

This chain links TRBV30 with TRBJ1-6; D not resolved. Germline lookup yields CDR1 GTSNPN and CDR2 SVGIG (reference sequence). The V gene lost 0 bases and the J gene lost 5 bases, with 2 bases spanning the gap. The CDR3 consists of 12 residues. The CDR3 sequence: CAWSVDNSPLHF. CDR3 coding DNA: TGTGCCTGGAGTGTAGATAATTCACCCCTCCACTTT. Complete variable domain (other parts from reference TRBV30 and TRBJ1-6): SQTIHQWPATLVQPVGSPLSLECTVEGTSNPNLYWYRQAAGRGLQLLFYSVGIGQISSEVPQNLSASRPQDRQFILSSKKLLLSDSGFYLCAWSVDNSPLHFGNGTRLTVT.

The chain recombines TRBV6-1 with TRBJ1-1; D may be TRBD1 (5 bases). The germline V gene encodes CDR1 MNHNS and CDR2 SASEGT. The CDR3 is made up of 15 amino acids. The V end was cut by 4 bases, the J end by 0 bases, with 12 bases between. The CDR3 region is CASSGPGGMNTEAFF. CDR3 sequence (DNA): TGTGCCAGCAGTGGACCTGGGGGGATGAACACTGAAGCTTTCTTT.

The CDR3 here is CASSLAQGEQYF. The CDR3 DNA sequence: TGTGCCAGCAGCTTAGCCCAAGGCGAGCAGTACTTC. The chain is built from TRBV7-9 and TRBJ2-7; D gene unclear. This CDR3 region has 12 residues. CDR1 SEHNR and CDR2 FQNEAQ come from the germline V gene (reference sequence). Trimming shortened V by 0 bases and J by 6 bases, and 6 bases separated the two germline ends. The variable domain in full, completed from reference TRBV7-9 and TRBJ2-7, reads DTGVSQNPRHKITKRGQNVTFRCDPISEHNRLYWYRQTLGQGPEFLTYFQNEAQLEKSRLLSDRFSAERPKGSFSTLEIQRTEQGDSAMYLCASSLAQGEQYFGPGTRLTVT.

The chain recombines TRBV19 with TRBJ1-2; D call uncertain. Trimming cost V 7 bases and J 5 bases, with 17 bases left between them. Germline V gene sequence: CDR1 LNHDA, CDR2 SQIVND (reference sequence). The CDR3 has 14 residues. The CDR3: CASTHGRRNYGYTF. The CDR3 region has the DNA TGTGCCAGTACTCATGGACGGCGAAATTATGGCTACACCTTC.